The 20 T cell receptor beta chains given below trace back to one sample, sequenced in a study of cytomegalovirus exposure and HLA in healthy donors. The method was immunoSEQ multiplex PCR; TCRdb's version includes in-frame clones alone and lacks a portion of them. The table has 250,000 to 400,000 clones, approximately 91% seen once. The sequenced sample was PBMCs. The receptor set was obtained from a man aged 30 to 39 in good health and CMV-seronegative.

This clone was seen a few times. The chain combines TRBV14 with TRBJ2-1; 8 bases line up with TRBD1. The J segment lost 0 bases and the V segment lost 3 bases, leaving 19 bases of the junction unmatched. This CDR3 is 21 amino acids long. Germline loops: CDR1 SGHDN, CDR2 FVKESK. CDR3 bases: TGTGCCAGCAGCCAGCCCCTGGGCAGGGGGCTACGGGATAGCTCCTACAATGAGCAGTTCTTC. As protein: CASSQPLGRGLRDSSYNEQFF.

CDR3 sequence: CALRGWGNYGYTF. The DNA for the CDR3 is TGTGCCCTGCGGGGGTGGGGGAACTATGGCTACACCTTC. The chain couples TRBV28 to TRBJ1-2; the D gene is possibly TRBD1 (5 bases). Germline-derived CDR1 and CDR2 are MDHEN and SYDVKM. The CDR3 totals 13 residues. The ends were cut back, 11 bases at V and 2 bases at J, with 15 bases in the middle.

J is TRBJ2-2 and V is TRBV7-6; the match to TRBD1 covers 11 bases. The J segment lost 9 bases and the V segment lost 4 bases, leaving 7 bases of the junction unmatched. CDR1 is SGHVS, CDR2 FNYEAQ, per germline. The CDR3 runs to 15 residues. The CDR3 loop reads CASSSPGTGGWELFF. The CDR3 nucleotides are TGTGCCAGCAGCTCCCCCGGGACAGGGGGGTGGGAGCTGTTTTTT. The full variable domain, rest sourced from reference TRBV7-6 and TRBJ2-2, is GAGVSQSPRYKVTKRGQDVALRCDPISGHVSLYWYRQALGQGPEFLTYFNYEAQQDKSGLPNDRFSAERPEGSISTLTIQRTEQRDSAMYRCASSSPGTGGWELFFGEGSRLTVL.

The chain is built from TRBV5-4 and TRBJ1-2, with D possibly TRBD1 on 6 matching bases. Per the germline V gene, CDR1 is SGHNT and CDR2 is YYREEE (reference sequence). The V and J ends lost 4 bases and 4 bases respectively, with 20 bases between them. CDR3 length: 16 amino acids. The CDR3 sequence: CASSAEGQMRGYGYTF. CDR3 in DNA: TGTGCCAGCAGCGCTGAAGGACAGATGAGGGGCTATGGCTACACCTTC.

The chain is built from TRBV7-9 and TRBJ2-1; the match to TRBD2 covers 7 bases. Trimming took 5 bases from V and 1 from J; bases not matched to a gene: 5. Germline V lookup: CDR1 SEHNR, CDR2 FQNEAQ (reference sequence). This CDR3 contains 15 residues. The CDR3 coding sequence is TGTGCCAGCAGCCCCTTCGGGGGGTCCTACAATGAGCAGTTCTTC. It codes for CASSPFGGSYNEQFF. Variable domain in full (rest from reference TRBV7-9 and TRBJ2-1): DTGVSQNPRHKITKRGQNVTFRCDPISEHNRLYWYRQTLGQGPEFLTYFQNEAQLEKSRLLSDRFSAERPKGSFSTLEIQRTEQGDSAMYLCASSPFGGSYNEQFFGPGTRLTVL.

The chain joins TRBV4-1 to TRBJ2-1; 10 bases align to TRBD2. Germline CDR1 is MGHRA and CDR2 is YSYEKL. The CDR3 length is 18 residues. The V and J ends lost 0 bases and 5 bases, in that order; junction bases with no gene match: 10. The CDR3 DNA reads as TGCGCCAGCAGCCAAGAACCCCAGCTAGCGGGGGCAAACAATGAGCAGTTCTTC. Protein: CASSQEPQLAGANNEQFF.

This clone is a singleton in its sample. The genes are TRBV18 and TRBJ1-6; D is perhaps TRBD1 (5 bases). Germline values: CDR1 KGHSH, CDR2 LQKENI. The CDR3 is made up of 14 amino acids. V was pared by 6 bases and J by 5 bases, with 11 bases between. DNA for the CDR3: TGTGCCAGCTCCCTGGACACCGATAATTCACCCCTCCACTTT. Residues: CASSLDTDNSPLHF.

The rearrangement uses TRBV6-6 and TRBJ1-6; 7 bases map to TRBD1. V was clipped by 10 bases and J by 10 bases; unmatched bases: 16. The CDR3 totals 15 residues. Germline lookup yields CDR1 MNHNY and CDR2 SVGAGI (reference sequence). This chain's CDR3 is CATKGRDREDSPLHF. In nucleotides, the CDR3 is TGTGCCACCAAAGGGCGAGACAGGGAGGACTCACCCCTCCACTTT.

This clone has a single count. The same CDR3 arises from other DNA sequences in this sample as well. The chain carries TRBV5-1 and TRBJ2-3; D perhaps matches TRBD1 (5 bases). CDR1 is SGHRS and CDR2 is YFSETQ in the germline V gene. This CDR3 contains 14 residues. V lost 2 bases, J lost 2 bases, and 9 bases lay in between. The CDR3 DNA sequence: TGCGCCAGCAGCTTCAGACAGATCACAGATACGCAGTATTTT. Translated: CASSFRQITDTQYF.

This chain links TRBV29-1 with TRBJ1-1; D perhaps matches TRBD1 (5 bases). CDR1 is SQVTM and CDR2 is ANQGSEA in the germline V gene. The CDR3 totals 10 residues. V shed 7 bases and J shed 6 bases, with 9 bases lying between them. CDR3 bases: TGCAGCGCTCGGACATCTGAAGCTTTCTTT. Translating it yields CSARTSEAFF.

DNA for the CDR3: TGTGCCAGCAGCTTGGTACAGGGTCACTATGGCTACACCTTC. Its translation is CASSLVQGHYGYTF. V is TRBV5-5 and J is TRBJ1-2, with D maybe TRBD1 (6 bases). Germline CDR1 SGHKS, CDR2 YYEKEE (reference sequence). The length of the CDR3 is 14 residues. V lost 0 bases and J lost 3, with 9 bases in between. Supplemented by reference TRBV5-5 and TRBJ1-2, the full variable domain reads DAGVTQSPTHLIKTRGQQVTLRCSPISGHKSVSWYQQVLGQGPQFIFQYYEKEERGRGNFPDRFSARQFPNYSSELNVNALLLGDSALYLCASSLVQGHYGYTFGSGTRLTVV.

This clone was detected once. This CDR3 reads CASRNRANYGYTF. The CDR3 DNA reads TGTGCCAGCAGAAACAGGGCTAACTATGGCTACACCTTC. The chain has TRBV6-1 and TRBJ1-2, with a possible D match to TRBD1 (6 bases). This CDR3 has 13 amino acids. Deletions cut 6 bases from V and 0 bases from J, with 8 bases between. Germline V CDR1 and CDR2: MNHNS, SASEGT.

The V and J genes are TRBV7-2 and TRBJ1-2; 10 positions agree with TRBD1. The CDR3 covers 16 residues. The germline CDR1 and CDR2 sequences are SGHTA and FQGNSA. The V gene end was trimmed by 1 base and the J gene end by 8 bases; junction bases not matched to a gene: 10. DNA for the CDR3: TGTGCCAGCAGCTTAGATCGACAGGGGGCGTTATACGGCTACACCTTC. Encoded protein: CASSLDRQGALYGYTF. Looking up the rest from reference TRBV7-2 and TRBJ1-2 gives the full variable domain: GAGVSQSPSNKVTEKGKDVELRCDPISGHTALYWYRQSLGQGLEFLIYFQGNSAPDKSGLPSDRFSAERTGGSVSTLTIQRTQQEDSAVYLCASSLDRQGALYGYTFGSGTRLTVV.

J is TRBJ1-6 and V is TRBV30; possible D gene TRBD1, 5 bases. CDR3 length equals 15 residues. In germline, CDR1 is GTSNPN, CDR2 SVGIG (reference sequence). Trimming removed 0 bases at V and 4 bases at J, with 10 bases between. CDR3: CAWSVPDSYNSPLHF. As DNA, the CDR3 is TGTGCCTGGAGTGTACCAGACAGTTATAATTCACCCCTCCACTTT.

V gene TRBV7-9 combines with J gene TRBJ1-3; D gene uncertain. The CDR3 consists of 13 residues. The germline V and J ends were trimmed by 0 bases and 3 bases, with 3 bases remaining between them. Germline V gives CDR1 SEHNR, CDR2 FQNEAQ (reference sequence). CDR3 loop: CASSLARGNTIYF. The CDR3 DNA is TGTGCCAGCAGCTTAGCCCGTGGAAACACCATATATTTT.

This chain joins TRBV18 and TRBJ1-3, with D possibly matching TRBD1 (6 bases). V lost 0 bases, J lost 4 bases, and 16 bases lay in between. The length of the CDR3 is 17 residues. Looked up from germline, CDR1 is KGHSH and CDR2 is LQKENI. CDR3 in DNA: TGTGCCAGCTCACCACCGAACAGGGTTGAGACGGGAAACACCATATATTTT. Residues: CASSPPNRVETGNTIYF.

The chain uses TRBV5-1 and TRBJ2-5, with 9 bases matching TRBD1. Trimming removed 3 bases from V and 4 bases from J; junction bases left unmatched: 4. Germline CDR1 SGHRS, CDR2 YFSETQ. The CDR3 loop spans 14 amino acids. CDR3 residues: CASSWTGDGETQYF. As DNA, the CDR3 is TGCGCCAGCAGCTGGACAGGGGACGGAGAGACCCAGTACTTC. Filled out from reference TRBV5-1 and TRBJ2-5, the complete variable domain reads KAGVTQTPRYLIKTRGQQVTLSCSPISGHRSVSWYQQTPGQGLQFLFEYFSETQRNKGNFPGRFSGRQFSNSRSEMNVSTLELGDSALYLCASSWTGDGETQYFGPGTRLLVL.

The chain links TRBV4-1 to TRBJ2-7; D perhaps matches TRBD1 (5 bases). CDR3 size: 13 residues. V was pared by 0 bases and J by 8 bases, with 11 bases between. Per germline, CDR1 MGHRA and CDR2 YSYEKL. The CDR3 protein is CASSQESGFQQYF. As DNA, the CDR3 is TGCGCCAGCAGCCAAGAATCAGGGTTCCAGCAGTACTTC.

V and J are TRBV27 and TRBJ1-2, with D possibly TRBD1 on 6 matching bases. V was pared by 5 bases and J by 2 bases, with 21 bases between. Germline lookup yields CDR1 MNHEY and CDR2 SMNVEV (reference sequence). CDR3 length: 17 amino acids. The CDR3 reads CASSPSGAASWNYGYTF. The CDR3 bases are TGTGCCAGCAGTCCCTCAGGGGCCGCCTCGTGGAACTATGGCTACACCTTC.

This clone was found a few times. This chain links TRBV19 with TRBJ1-5; D is uncertain. With 6 bases removed from V and 9 bases from J, the gap between germline ends came to 12 bases. Germline V gene lookup returns CDR1 LNHDA and CDR2 SQIVND (reference sequence). CDR3 length equals 12 residues. CDR3 coding DNA: TGTGCCAGTAGGGTTCTTGAGGGGCCCCAGCATTTT. Encoded protein: CASRVLEGPQHF.